This T cell receptor beta chain stems from a study of shared clonotypes between healthy human individuals. At the level of the study: Aged between 18 and 49, the donors were a couple of women and a few men. Donors had three CD4 naive, three CD4 memory, two CD8 naive and one CD8 memory plate apiece.

The V end was cut by 4 bases, the J end by 5 bases, with 17 bases between. This CDR3 comprises 15 residues. Germline V lookup: CDR1 MNHEY, CDR2 SMNVEV (reference sequence). Note on this clone: Antigen unknown.

All participating donors were Caucasian adults from Nashville, Tennessee. Here immunoSEQ multiplex PCR was the method, and the copy in TCRdb shows in-frame clones only, minus some. The sample records roughly 2,300,000 clones, 85% to 95% being singletons. Broader study findings: Rarefaction exposed incomplete sorted-subset sequencing despite large depth.

The source material was naive CD4+ T cells from PBMCs. The subset here: CD45RA+ positively selected. The rearrangement links TRBV27 to TRBJ1-1; tentatively, D is TRBD1 (6 bases). This TCR was sampled from a man in his late teens or twenties in good health. Some clones in this sample may be carry-over from other donors' samples. The CDR3 reads CASSSNRARRTEAFF. CDR3 coding DNA: TGTGCCAGCAGTTCTAACAGGGCCAGAAGAACTGAAGCTTTCTTT.